This T cell receptor beta chain was profiled in a study of CD8+CD57+ T cells in acquired aplastic anemia. Overall study results and limits: Overlapping CD8+ CDR3 repertoires of patients and controls contained approximately 28 shared sequences.

Trimming stripped 2 bases from V and 1 base from J, with 5 bases between. Germline V gives CDR1 LNHDA, CDR2 SQIVND (reference sequence). CDR3 length equals 13 residues. The sequenced patients had an expansion of CD8+CD57+ cells seen by flow cytometry. Genomic DNA, the template, was used for profiling of the TCR beta VDJ and CDR3. Each CDR3 protein is one row after TCRdb ran MiXCR on the reads. The sample carries about 40,000 distinct CDR3 sequences, 60% to 80% recorded once. This clonotype was detected only a few times. The target antigen is unknown. The TCR sequence derives from a human donor with aplastic anemia. Material for sequencing was sorted CD4+, CD8+, or CD8+CD57+ T cells (not recorded which) from PBMCs. This chain connects TRBV19 to TRBJ1-1; D is ambiguous. The DNA for the CDR3 is TGTGCCAGTAGTATAAAGGGGAACACTGAAGCTTTCTTT. Translation: CASSIKGNTEAFF. The full variable domain, with the rest looked up from reference TRBV19 and TRBJ1-1, is DGGITQSPKYLFRKEGQNVTLSCEQNLNHDAMYWYRQDPGQGLRLIYYSQIVNDFQKGDIAEGYSVSREKKESFPLTVTSAQKNPTAFYLCASSIKGNTEAFFGQGTRLTVV.